The present TCR beta chain was sequenced within a study of radiation and T cells in renal cell carcinoma. About this clone itself: The antigen is unknown.

Time point described: blood 4 weeks post-SBRT, at nephrectomy. Described treatment: 15 Gy SBRT to primary tumor, nephrectomy 4 weeks later. Nephrectomy followed 15 Gy stereotactic body radiation by 4 weeks. Serial blood draws occurred at baseline and 2 and 4 weeks post-SBRT. The table came from immunoSEQ multiplex PCR; TCRdb's copy has only in-frame clones and leaves some out. The table records some 81,000 clones, roughly nine tenths of them present only once. The V end lost 4 bases, the J end lost 7 bases, and 11 bases lay between the germline ends. CDR1 SGHDN and CDR2 FVKESK come from the germline V gene. The CDR3 consists of 14 residues. Overall study results and limits: In blood, top tumor clones expanded by 2 weeks, shrinking by 4. Baseline intratumoral clonotype presence is unknown without pretreatment biopsies.

The input for sequencing was blood, taken from a patient whose treatment included radiotherapy and nephrectomy. The sequence derives from a woman in her 70s with renal cell carcinoma. This chain connects TRBV14 to TRBJ1-6; D possibly corresponds to TRBD1 (6 bases). CDR3 bases: TGTGCCAGCAGCCCAAAAGGGGGGAATTCACCCCTCCACTTT. It translates to CASSPKGGNSPLHF.